Detailed here is one T cell receptor beta chain. This sample is part of a study of blood T cell repertoires in COVID-19. The CDR3 has 13 residues. Trimming left V 6 bases short and J 8 bases short, with 11 bases between. Using immunoSEQ multiplex PCR, the repertoire was profiled, and TCRdb retains in-frame clones only, with some absent. The data show 200,000 to 250,000 clones, around 81% seen once. The sequenced sample consisted of PBMCs or T cells enriched from blood (not recorded which). V is TRBV12-3 or TRBV12-4 and J is TRBJ1-6; weak D call: TRBD1 (5 bases). This TCR derives from a woman in her forties or fifties with acute COVID-19. CDR3 DNA sequence: TGTGCCAGCAGGCAGGGTCGAGATTCACCCCTCCACTTT. Its translation is CASRQGRDSPLHF.